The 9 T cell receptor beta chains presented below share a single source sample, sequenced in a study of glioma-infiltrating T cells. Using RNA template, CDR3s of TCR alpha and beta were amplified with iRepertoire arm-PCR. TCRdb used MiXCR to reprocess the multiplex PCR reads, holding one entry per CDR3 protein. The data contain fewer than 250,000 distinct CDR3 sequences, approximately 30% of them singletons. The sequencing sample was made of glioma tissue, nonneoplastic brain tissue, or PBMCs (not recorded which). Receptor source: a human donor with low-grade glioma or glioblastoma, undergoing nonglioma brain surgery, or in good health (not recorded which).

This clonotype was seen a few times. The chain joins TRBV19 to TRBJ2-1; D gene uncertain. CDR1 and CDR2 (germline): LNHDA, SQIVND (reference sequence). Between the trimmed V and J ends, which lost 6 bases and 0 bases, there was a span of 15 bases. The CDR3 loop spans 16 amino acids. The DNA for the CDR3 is TGTGCCAGTAGCTTGGGATACGGCGCCTCCTACAATGAGCAGTTCTTC. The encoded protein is CASSLGYGASYNEQFF.

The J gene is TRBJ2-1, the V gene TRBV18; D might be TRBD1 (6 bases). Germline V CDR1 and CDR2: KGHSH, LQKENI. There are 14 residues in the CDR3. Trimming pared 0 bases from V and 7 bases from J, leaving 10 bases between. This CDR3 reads CASSPPHRENEQFF. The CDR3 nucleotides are TGTGCCAGCTCACCACCCCACAGGGAGAATGAGCAGTTCTTC.

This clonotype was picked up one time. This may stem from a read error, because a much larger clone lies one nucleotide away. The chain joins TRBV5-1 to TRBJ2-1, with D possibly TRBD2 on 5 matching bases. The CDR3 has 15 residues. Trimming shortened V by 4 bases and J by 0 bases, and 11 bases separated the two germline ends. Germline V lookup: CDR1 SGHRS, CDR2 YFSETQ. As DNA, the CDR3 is TGCGCCAGCAGCGGGGTCCGGGGCTCCTACAATGAGCAGTTCTTC. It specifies CASSGVRGSYNEQFF.

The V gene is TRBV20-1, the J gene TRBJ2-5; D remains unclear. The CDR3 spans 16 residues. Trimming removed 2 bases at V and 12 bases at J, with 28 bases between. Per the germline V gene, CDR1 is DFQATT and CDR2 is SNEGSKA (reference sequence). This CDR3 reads CSARLLRFSQKKHKYF. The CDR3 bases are TGCAGTGCTAGACTCCTTAGGTTCAGCCAAAAAAAGCACAAGTACTTC.

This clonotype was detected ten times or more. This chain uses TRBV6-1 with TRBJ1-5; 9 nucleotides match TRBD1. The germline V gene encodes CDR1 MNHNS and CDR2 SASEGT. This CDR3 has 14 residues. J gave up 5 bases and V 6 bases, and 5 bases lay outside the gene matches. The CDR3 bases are TGTGCCAGCAGCCAGGGACAGGGAGATCAGCCCCAGCATTTT. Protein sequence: CASSQGQGDQPQHF.

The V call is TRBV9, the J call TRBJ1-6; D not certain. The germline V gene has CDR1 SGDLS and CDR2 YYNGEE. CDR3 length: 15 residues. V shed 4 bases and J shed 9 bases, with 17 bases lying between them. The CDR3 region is CASSPSGIPTSPLHF. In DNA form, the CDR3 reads TGTGCCAGCAGCCCATCGGGCATACCCACTTCACCCCTCCACTTT.

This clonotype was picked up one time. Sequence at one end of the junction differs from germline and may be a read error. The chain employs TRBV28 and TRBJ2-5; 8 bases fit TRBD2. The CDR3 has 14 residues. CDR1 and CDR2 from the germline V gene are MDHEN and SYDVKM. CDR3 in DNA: TGTGACAGCAGCTTGAGCGGGAGCAAAGAGACCCAGTACTTC. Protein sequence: CDSSLSGSKETQYF.

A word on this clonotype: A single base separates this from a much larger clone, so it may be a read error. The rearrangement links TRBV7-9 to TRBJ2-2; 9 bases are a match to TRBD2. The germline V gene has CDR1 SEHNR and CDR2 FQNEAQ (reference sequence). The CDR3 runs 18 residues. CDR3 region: CASSLEKLAGTDTGELLF. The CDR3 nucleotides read TGTGCCAGCAGCTTAGAGAAACTAGCGGGTACCGATACCGGGGAGCTGCTTTTT.

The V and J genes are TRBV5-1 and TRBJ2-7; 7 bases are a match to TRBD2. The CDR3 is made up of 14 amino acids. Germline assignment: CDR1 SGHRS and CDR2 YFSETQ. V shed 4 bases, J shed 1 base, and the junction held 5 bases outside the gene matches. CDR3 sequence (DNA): TGCGCCAGCAGCCCCGAACTAGCGTCCTACGAGCAGTACTTC. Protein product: CASSPELASYEQYF. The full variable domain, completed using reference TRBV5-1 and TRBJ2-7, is KAGVTQTPRYLIKTRGQQVTLSCSPISGHRSVSWYQQTPGQGLQFLFEYFSETQRNKGNFPGRFSGRQFSNSRSEMNVSTLELGDSALYLCASSPELASYEQYFGPGTRLTVT.